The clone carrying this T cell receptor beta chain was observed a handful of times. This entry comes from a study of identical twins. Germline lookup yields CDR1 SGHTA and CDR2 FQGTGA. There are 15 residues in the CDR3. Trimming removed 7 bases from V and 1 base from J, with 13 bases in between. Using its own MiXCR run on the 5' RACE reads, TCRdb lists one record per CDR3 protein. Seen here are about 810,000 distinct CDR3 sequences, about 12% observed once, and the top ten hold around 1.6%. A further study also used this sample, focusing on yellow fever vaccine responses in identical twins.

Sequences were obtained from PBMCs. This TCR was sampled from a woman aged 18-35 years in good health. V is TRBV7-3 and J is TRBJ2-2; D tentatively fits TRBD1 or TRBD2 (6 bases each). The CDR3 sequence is CASTAGGGNTGELFF. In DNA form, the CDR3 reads TGTGCCAGCACCGCAGGAGGGGGGAACACCGGGGAGCTGTTTTTT.